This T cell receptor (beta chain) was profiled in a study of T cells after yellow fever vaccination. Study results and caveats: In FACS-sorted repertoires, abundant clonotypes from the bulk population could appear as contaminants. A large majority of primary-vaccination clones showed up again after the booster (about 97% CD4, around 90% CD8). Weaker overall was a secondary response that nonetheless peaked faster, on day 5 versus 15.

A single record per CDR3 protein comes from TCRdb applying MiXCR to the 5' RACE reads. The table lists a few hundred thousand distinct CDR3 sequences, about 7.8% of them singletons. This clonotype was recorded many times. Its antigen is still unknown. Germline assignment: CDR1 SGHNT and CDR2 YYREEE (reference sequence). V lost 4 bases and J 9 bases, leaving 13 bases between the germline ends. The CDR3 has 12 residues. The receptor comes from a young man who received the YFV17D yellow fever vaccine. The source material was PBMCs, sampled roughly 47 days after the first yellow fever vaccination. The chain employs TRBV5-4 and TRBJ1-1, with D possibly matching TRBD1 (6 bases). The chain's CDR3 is CASSPGQNKAFF. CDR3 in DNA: TGTGCCAGCAGCCCTGGACAGAATAAAGCTTTCTTT.